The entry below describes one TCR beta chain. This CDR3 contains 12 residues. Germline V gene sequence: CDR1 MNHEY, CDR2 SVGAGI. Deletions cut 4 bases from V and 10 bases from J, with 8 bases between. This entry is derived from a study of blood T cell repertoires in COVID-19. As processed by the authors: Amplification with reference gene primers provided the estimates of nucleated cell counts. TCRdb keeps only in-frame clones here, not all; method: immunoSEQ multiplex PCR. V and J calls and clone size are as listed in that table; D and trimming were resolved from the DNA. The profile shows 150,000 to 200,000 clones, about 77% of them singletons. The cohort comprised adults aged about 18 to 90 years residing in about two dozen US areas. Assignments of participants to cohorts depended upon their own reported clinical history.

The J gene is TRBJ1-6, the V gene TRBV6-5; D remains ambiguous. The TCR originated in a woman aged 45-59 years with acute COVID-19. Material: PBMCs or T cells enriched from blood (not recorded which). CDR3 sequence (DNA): TGTGCCAGCAGTTCAGGCCTATCACCCCTCCACTTT. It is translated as CASSSGLSPLHF.